This T cell receptor (beta chain) was profiled in a study of blood T cell repertoires in COVID-19. At the level of the study: Donors in the United States, Italy and Spain gave samples during acute or convalescent COVID-19. In each case, the material was cDNA or gDNA derived from T cells, B-cell-depleted T cells, or PBMCs.

Authors' analysis steps: Amplification of reference gene primers was used by the study to estimate nucleated cell counts. Assay: immunoSEQ multiplex PCR; the TCRdb copy retains only in-frame clones and omits some. V and J calls and clone size are copied from that table; D and trimming were computed from the DNA. Among some 290,000 clones listed, nearly 90% were seen once. Patients in Seattle were enrolled during active infection, then followed longitudinally. This TCR came from a woman between 40 and 50 years old with COVID-19, enrolled during active disease. Sequencing was done on a sample of peripheral blood.

The CDR3 DNA sequence: TGTGCCAGCCGCACAGGGGGGACGGCCGGGGAGCTGTTTTTT. Residues: CASRTGGTAGELFF. The chain employs TRBV18 and TRBJ2-2; 8 bases match TRBD1. The germline CDR1 and CDR2 sequences are KGHSH and LQKENI. With 8 bases clipped from V and 6 bases from J, the junction kept 8 bases outside the gene matches. CDR3 length: 14 residues.